The 19 T cell receptor beta chains listed next were all sequenced from one sample in a study of blood T cell repertoires in COVID-19. Data came from immunoSEQ multiplex PCR; TCRdb stores just in-frame clones and leaves some out. The data show under 450,000 clones, about four fifths seen once. The sequenced sample consisted of peripheral blood. These receptors all stem from a human donor with acute or convalescent COVID-19. The donor label of this sample is uncertain.

J is TRBJ1-2 and V is TRBV29-1; the match to TRBD1 covers 8 bases. The CDR3 length is 13 residues. CDR1 SQVTM and CDR2 ANQGSEA come from the germline V gene. The CDR3 DNA reads as TGCATCGTCGAGACAGGGGATAGGGGAGGCTACACCTTC. Translating it yields CIVETGDRGGYTF. The full variable domain, its missing parts supplied by reference TRBV29-1 and TRBJ1-2, is SAVISQKPSRDICQRGTSLTIQCQVDSQVTMMFWYRQQPGQSLTLIATANQGSEATYESGFVIDKFPISRPNLTFSTLTVSNMSPEDSSIYLCIVETGDRGGYTFGSGTRLTVV.

The rearrangement uses TRBV5-1 and TRBJ1-3; D uncertain. Trimming shortened V by 0 bases and J by 0 bases, and 13 bases separated the two germline ends. CDR3 size: 17 residues. Germline lookup yields CDR1 SGHRS and CDR2 YFSETQ. The CDR3 loop is CASSLVPYASSGNTIYF. DNA for the CDR3: TGCGCCAGCAGCTTGGTCCCCTACGCATCCTCTGGAAACACCATATATTTT.

The CDR3 DNA is TGTGCCAGCAGCCCCCGGACAGGGTTGGGCTACACCTTC. It is translated as CASSPRTGLGYTF. This chain joins TRBV4-2 and TRBJ1-2; 8 nucleotides align to TRBD1. With 4 bases clipped from V and 8 bases from J, the junction kept 6 bases outside the gene matches. Germline CDR1 and CDR2: LGHNA and YNFKEQ. CDR3 size: 13 residues.

The rearrangement joins TRBV6-5 to TRBJ1-4; perhaps TRBD1 as D (6 bases). There are 15 residues in the CDR3. The germline V gene has CDR1 MNHEY and CDR2 SVGAGI. V lost 3 bases and J 4 bases, leaving 12 bases between the germline ends. CDR3 sequence reads: CASSYHRAINEKLFF. DNA for the CDR3: TGTGCCAGCAGTTATCACAGGGCTATTAATGAAAAACTGTTTTTT.

The CDR3 DNA sequence: TGTGCCAGCAGCAGGCGGGGGGCTTACGAGCAGTACTTC. Translated: CASSRRGAYEQYF. V gene TRBV21-1 combines with J gene TRBJ2-7; the table's D call of TRBD2 was not tested on the DNA. TRBV21-1 is listed as a pseudogene. The CDR3 covers 13 residues.

J is TRBJ2-1 and V is TRBV19; a possible D gene is TRBD1 (5 bases). Germline lookup yields CDR1 LNHDA and CDR2 SQIVND (reference sequence). Trimming pared 3 bases from V and 6 bases from J, leaving 24 bases between. The CDR3 runs 18 residues. Here the CDR3 reads CASSMGQGERIGGNEQFF. The DNA for the CDR3 is TGTGCCAGTAGTATGGGCCAGGGTGAGCGAATCGGTGGCAATGAGCAGTTCTTC.

The chain recombines TRBV4-1 with TRBJ2-5; the match to TRBD2 covers 11 bases. The trim removed 4 bases at V and 4 bases at J, leaving 5 bases unmatched. The V gene's germline CDR1 is MGHRA and CDR2 YSYEKL. The CDR3 has 15 amino acids. CDR3 sequence reads: CASSRTSGSRETQYF. The DNA of the CDR3 is TGCGCCAGCAGCCGTACTAGCGGGAGCCGAGAGACCCAGTACTTC.

This clone was observed a handful of times. V is TRBV6-6 and J is TRBJ1-1; D is possibly TRBD1 (5 bases). The ends were cut back, 5 bases at V and 2 bases at J, with 18 bases in the middle. The germline V gene encodes CDR1 MNHNY and CDR2 SVGAGI (reference sequence). There are 16 residues in the CDR3. CDR3 DNA: TGTGCCAGCAGTCGACAAAGTGACAGCCCAAACACTGAAGCTTTCTTT. Its translation: CASSRQSDSPNTEAFF.

This sequence joins TRBV10-2 and TRBJ1-1; 8 bases are a match to TRBD1. The junction had 3 bases not matched to a gene; V was cut back by 4 bases and J by 5 bases. Germline V CDR1 and CDR2: WSHSY, SAAADI. The CDR3 runs 13 residues. CDR3 protein: CASSGTGHTEAFF. CDR3 nucleotides: TGCGCCAGCAGTGGGACAGGGCATACTGAAGCTTTCTTT.

On this clone: This sample includes further DNA sequences coding for the same CDR3. The chain carries TRBV2 and TRBJ2-5, with 11 bases aligning to TRBD2. The CDR3 spans 14 residues. Germline V gives CDR1 SNHLY, CDR2 FYNNEI. J lost 2 bases, V lost 4 bases, and 0 bases had no gene match. CDR3 amino acids: CASSASGGQETQYF. DNA for the CDR3: TGTGCCAGCAGTGCTAGCGGGGGGCAAGAGACCCAGTACTTC.

Only a few counts were recorded for this clone. The J gene is TRBJ1-5, the V gene TRBV28, with D possibly being TRBD1 (6 bases). The CDR3 contains 14 residues. Germline values: CDR1 MDHEN, CDR2 SYDVKM. Trimming pared 8 bases from V and 7 bases from J, leaving 18 bases between. This chain's CDR3 is CASGLSRGLQPQHF. The CDR3 nucleotides are TGTGCCAGCGGCCTTTCCAGGGGTTTGCAGCCCCAGCATTTT.

The J gene is TRBJ1-5, the V gene TRBV6-5; D is possibly TRBD1 (6 bases). Germline CDR1 and CDR2: MNHEY and SVGAGI. The CDR3 contains 15 residues. V was pared by 6 bases and J by 0 bases, with 12 bases between. CDR3 in DNA: TGTGCCAGCAGCCTGGGACACCCTAGCAATCAGCCCCAGCATTTT. Protein product: CASSLGHPSNQPQHF.

This clone appeared a single time. V is TRBV5-5 and J is TRBJ2-5, with 7 nucleotides matching TRBD1. The J segment lost 2 bases and the V segment lost 4 bases, leaving 8 bases of the junction unmatched. Germline V gene sequence: CDR1 SGHKS, CDR2 YYEKEE (reference sequence). The CDR3 is 15 amino acids. CDR3 sequence reads: CASSQGQTEQETQYF. DNA of the CDR3: TGTGCCAGCAGCCAGGGACAGACTGAACAAGAGACCCAGTACTTC.

This clone was recorded at least ten times. The genes are TRBV5-6 and TRBJ1-2; D call uncertain. The V end lost 3 bases, the J end lost 2 bases, and 14 bases lay between the germline ends. This CDR3 is built from 15 residues. Germline V gene lookup returns CDR1 SGHDT and CDR2 YYEEEE. DNA of the CDR3: TGTGCCAGCAGCTCAGGTCCGGCAGGCAACTATGGCTACACCTTC. It codes for CASSSGPAGNYGYTF.

V usage is TRBV7-9 and J usage is TRBJ1-4; TRBD1 might be the D (6 bases). Germline CDR1 is SEHNR and CDR2 is FQNEAQ (reference sequence). Trimming took 4 bases from V and 5 from J, leaving 14 bases between them. The CDR3 sequence is 15 residues long. DNA for the CDR3: TGTGCCAGCAGCTGGGGGCAGGGAACCAATGAAAAACTGTTTTTT. It encodes CASSWGQGTNEKLFF.

Here the CDR3 reads CASPYPRQPPGGELFF. In DNA form, the CDR3 reads TGTGCCAGCCCCTACCCTCGACAGCCCCCTGGGGGGGAGCTGTTTTTT. The rearrangement uses TRBV27 and TRBJ2-2; D is possibly TRBD1 (5 bases). Germline V lookup: CDR1 MNHEY, CDR2 SMNVEV (reference sequence). This CDR3 comprises 16 residues. The V end was cut by 8 bases, the J end by 8 bases, with 24 bases between.

The chain uses TRBV10-3 and TRBJ1-1; TRBD1 agrees at 8 bases. This CDR3 spans 14 amino acids. Germline CDR1 and CDR2: ENHRY and SYGVKD. V shed 6 bases, J shed 7 bases, and the junction held 10 bases outside the gene matches. This CDR3 is CAISEQGVGGEAFF. CDR3 in DNA: TGTGCCATCAGCGAACAGGGGGTAGGGGGTGAAGCTTTCTTT.

The rearrangement joins TRBV29-1 to TRBJ1-5; D is undetermined. Trimming took 4 bases from V and 0 from J, leaving 7 bases between them. This CDR3 is 13 amino acids long. Germline values: CDR1 SQVTM, CDR2 ANQGSEA. CDR3 loop: CSVGAYSNQPQHF. The CDR3 nucleotides read TGCAGCGTTGGCGCATATAGCAATCAGCCCCAGCATTTT.

This clone has a single count. The DNA of the CDR3 is TGCGCCAGCAGCTTGGCCGGCGTCGGACTAGCGGCCCAAGAGACCCAGTACTTC. This translates into CASSLAGVGLAAQETQYF. This rearrangement joins TRBV5-1 to TRBJ2-5, with 10 bases lining up with TRBD2. The length of the CDR3 is 18 residues. V shed 0 bases and J 1 base; nucleotides not matched to a gene: 9. Germline assignment: CDR1 SGHRS and CDR2 YFSETQ.